This paragraph reports one T cell receptor (beta chain). The length of the CDR3 is 13 residues. V lost 6 bases to trimming and J lost 5 bases; unmatched junction nucleotides: 5. CDR1 is MDHEN, CDR2 SYDVKM, per germline. This entry is derived from a study of blood T cell repertoires in COVID-19. Libraries were prepared by immunoSEQ multiplex PCR; TCRdb keeps only in-frame clonotypes and omits some of them. The sample gives about 70,000 clones, roughly nine tenths of which show up once; about 12% is in the top ten. The receptor was isolated from a woman aged 55-75 years with acute or convalescent COVID-19. The sample consisted of peripheral blood. The chain uses TRBV28 and TRBJ1-1; 8 bases fit TRBD1. The CDR3 DNA is TGTGCCAGCAGATACACAGGGGGGACTGAAGCTTTCTTT. Translating gives CASRYTGGTEAFF.